Presented here are 7 T cell receptor beta chains from one specimen sequenced in a study of blood T cell repertoires in COVID-19. Assay: immunoSEQ multiplex PCR; the TCRdb copy retains only in-frame clones and omits some. Of about 200,000 clones listed, 85% were seen once; the top ten hold approximately 19%. The sample comprised PBMCs or T cells enriched from blood (not recorded which). The receptors were gathered from a man aged 40-50 years who had recovered from COVID-19.

The chain has TRBV4-2 and TRBJ1-5; D gene uncertain. V lost 1 base and J lost 5, with 12 bases in between. The germline CDR1 and CDR2 sequences are LGHNA and YNFKEQ. The CDR3 consists of 15 residues. CDR3 residues: CASSQVIRSDQPQHF. For the CDR3, the DNA is TGTGCCAGCAGCCAAGTGATTCGGTCCGATCAGCCCCAGCATTTT.

This clone appeared once. The CDR3 loop is CASSPHLHSGSSGNTIYF. The CDR3 coding sequence is TGTGCCAGCAGTCCTCACCTTCACTCGGGATCGTCTGGAAACACCATATATTTT. The chain has TRBV6-6 and TRBJ1-3; D call uncertain. Germline V lookup: CDR1 MNHNY, CDR2 SVGAGI (reference sequence). V gave up 5 bases and J gave up 1 base, with 21 bases separating them. The length of the CDR3 is 18 residues.

The V call is TRBV7-8, the J call TRBJ2-7, with 14 bases that match TRBD2. The CDR3 totals 17 residues. CDR1 is SGHVS, CDR2 FQNEAQ, per germline. The junction had 6 bases not matched to a gene; V was cut back by 0 bases and J by 5 bases. Here the CDR3 reads CASSLAGLAGGSDEQYF. The CDR3 bases are TGTGCCAGCAGCTTAGCCGGACTAGCGGGAGGTTCGGACGAGCAGTACTTC.

As DNA, the CDR3 is TGTGCCACCAGCAGAGGGGGGACAGGGGCCTACGAGCAGTACTTC. Its protein is CATSRGGTGAYEQYF. J is TRBJ2-7 and V is TRBV15; 10 nucleotides match TRBD1. The V and J ends lost 1 base and 2 bases, in that order; junction bases with no gene match: 2. The CDR3 is made up of 15 amino acids. Germline V lookup: CDR1 LNHNV, CDR2 YYDKDF (reference sequence).

This clone was observed a few times. The chain joins TRBV5-6 to TRBJ1-5; 7 bases are a match to TRBD1. Germline trimming cut 2 bases from V and 0 bases from J; bases unmatched to any gene: 8. The CDR3 is made up of 17 amino acids. Per germline, CDR1 SGHDT and CDR2 YYEEEE. The CDR3 loop reads CASSLLGTDYSNQPQHF. CDR3 coding DNA: TGTGCCAGCAGCTTACTGGGGACAGACTATAGCAATCAGCCCCAGCATTTT.

Only a few counts were recorded for this clone. V usage is TRBV21-1 and J usage is TRBJ1-6; TRBD1, the D gene given by the table, was not confirmed from the DNA. TRBV21-1 is annotated as a pseudogene. This CDR3 region has 18 residues. CDR3 in DNA: TGTGCCAGCAGCTATCGAAACAGGGAAAAGTCGCGTAATTCACCCCTCCACTTT. Translating it yields CASSYRNREKSRNSPLHF.

This chain uses TRBV5-1 with TRBJ2-7; 7 nucleotides agree with TRBD2. Germline-derived CDR1 and CDR2 are SGHRS and YFSETQ. Trimming removed 2 bases from V and 6 bases from J; junction bases left unmatched: 5. The length of the CDR3 is 13 residues. CDR3 in amino acids: CASSFGPSGEQYF. In DNA form, the CDR3 reads TGCGCCAGCAGCTTCGGCCCTAGCGGCGAGCAGTACTTC.